This T cell receptor beta chain was documented in a study of T cell changes during pregnancy in multiple sclerosis. The protocol was immunoSEQ multiplex PCR, while the TCRdb copy is restricted to in-frame clones and leaves out a portion. This table has 40,000 to 50,000 clones, roughly nine tenths appearing once. CDR1 and CDR2 from the germline V gene are SNHLY and FYNNEI. The CDR3 is 14 residues long. V trimming: 3 bases; J trimming: 10 bases; junction bases outside the gene matches: 7. The chain couples TRBV2 to TRBJ2-7, with 12 positions matching TRBD1. This receptor was identified in a female donor with multiple sclerosis, enrolled in a pregnancy study. The sample was CD4+ T cells from peripheral blood mononuclear cells, taken in the first trimester of pregnancy. CDR3 sequence reads: CASSDPGTGGVQYF. CDR3 sequence (DNA): TGTGCCAGCAGTGACCCCGGGACAGGGGGCGTTCAGTACTTC.